This is a list of T cell receptor beta chains from one sample in a study of PD-1 blockade in mismatch repair-deficient tumors. TCRdb's table, derived via immunoSEQ multiplex PCR, lists solely in-frame clones and lacks some. The sample lists approximately 110,000 clones, about 83% occurring once. The specimen was peripheral blood, collected approximately 64 weeks after starting pembrolizumab. The receptors were gathered from an adult with mismatch repair-deficient cancer. Both conserved end residues are part of each CDR3. Each record gives: D gene, J gene, clone size, V gene, CDR3 DNA, CDR3 protein. D genes are given only for firm matches. Size is stated for part of the rows, as once, few or many counts, or as a class when the clone is expanded.

>.|TRBJ2-2|.|TRBV7-2
TGTGCCAGCAGCTTAAAACTAGCTGCCGGGGAGCTGTTTTTT
CASSLKLAAGELFF
>.|TRBJ2-1|.|TRBV11-3
TGTGCCAGCACCTTTCAAAGGGGGGCCTACAATGAGCAGTTCTTC
CASTFQRGAYNEQFF
>TRBD1|TRBJ2-2|.|TRBV5-5
TGTGCCAGCAGCTTGTTCGGGACAGGTGGTACCGGGGAGCTGTTTTTT
CASSLFGTGGTGELFF
>TRBD1|TRBJ1-5|.|TRBV2
TGTGCCAGCAGTGATTGGGACAGAGAAAATCAGCCCCAGCATTTT
CASSDWDRENQPQHF
>.|TRBJ2-3|.|TRBV11-2
TGTGCCAGCAGCCTTAGCGGTCCGGCGGAAGATACGCAGTATTTT
CASSLSGPAEDTQYF
>.|TRBJ1-1|.|TRBV7-2
TGTGCCAGCAGCTTTAGGGAGAACACTGAAGCTTTCTTT
CASSFRENTEAFF
>.|TRBJ2-7|few|TRBV7-2
TGTGCCTGCAGGAGAGGGCACGAGCAGTACTTC
CACRRGHEQYF
>.|TRBJ2-7|.|TRBV4-1
TGCGCCAGCAGCCCTCGTCAGGGAATTGGCGAGCAGTACTTC
CASSPRQGIGEQYF
>.|TRBJ2-7|.|TRBV9
TGTGCCAGCAGCGTAGGGGACGGATTGACCTCCTACGAGCAGTACTTC
CASSVGDGLTSYEQYF
>TRBD1|TRBJ1-3|once|TRBV18
TGTGCCAGCTCACTTCGACAGGGAGAGGTTGGAAACACCATATATTTT
CASSLRQGEVGNTIYF
>.|TRBJ2-1|.|TRBV27
TGTGCCAGCTCGCAGGACTACAATGAGCAGTTCTTC
CASSQDYNEQFF
>TRBD1|TRBJ2-7|.|TRBV10-3
TGTGCCATCAGCGGGGGACAGGGTTACGAGCAGTACTTC
CAISGGQGYEQYF
>.|TRBJ2-1|.|TRBV5-1
TGCGCCAGCAGCTCCGGGGGTGTTTTCAATGAGCAGTTCTTC
CASSSGGVFNEQFF
>TRBD2|TRBJ2-2|.|TRBV5-1
TGCGCCAGCAGCTTGGGACTAGCGGGAGGTGCCGGGGAGCTGTTTTTT
CASSLGLAGGAGELFF
>.|TRBJ1-2|.|TRBV19
TGTGCCAGTAGTATCACTCGCGCTCCCGATGGCTACACCTTC
CASSITRAPDGYTF
>.|TRBJ2-5|.|TRBV11-2
TGTGCCAGCAGCAAAGGGAGATCCCAAGAGACCCAGTACTTC
CASSKGRSQETQYF
>TRBD2|TRBJ2-2|.|TRBV6-5
TGTGCCACAGCGGGAGCGAACACCGGGGAGCTGTTTTTT
CATAGANTGELFF
>.|TRBJ2-1|.|TRBV7-2
TGTGCCAGCAGCCTTCCCTCGACCACTACCTACAATGAGCAGTTCTTC
CASSLPSTTTYNEQFF
>.|TRBJ1-5|few|TRBV7-6
TGTGCCAGCAGCTCCGGGGCAGGGAACCAGCCCCAGCATTTT
CASSSGAGNQPQHF
>TRBD2|TRBJ2-1|.|TRBV29-1
TGCAGCGTTCCCCGCGGGACTAGCGGGAGCAATGAGCAGTTCTTC
CSVPRGTSGSNEQFF
>.|TRBJ2-1|.|TRBV5-1
TGCGCCAGCAGCTCACAAGCGCGCAATGAGCAGTTCTTC
CASSSQARNEQFF
>TRBD2|TRBJ2-7|.|TRBV19
TGTGCCAGTAGTAGAGGGACTAGCGGTTCCTACGAGCAGTACTTC
CASSRGTSGSYEQYF
>.|TRBJ2-4|.|TRBV30
TGTGCCTGGAGTCCCGAATCGACGGGACGTAAAAACATTCAGTACTTC
CAWSPESTGRKNIQYF
>.|TRBJ2-7|.|TRBV6-6
.
CASSTSTSGRIHEQYF
>.|TRBJ2-5|.|TRBV5-6
TGTGCCAGCAGCTTGGGGCCTAGCTATCAGAAGACCCAGTACTTC
CASSLGPSYQKTQYF
>TRBD2|TRBJ2-4|.|TRBV19
TGTGCCAGACATGAAGCGGGAAGCATTCAGTACTTC
CARHEAGSIQYF
>.|TRBJ2-1|few|TRBV7-2
TGTGCCAGCAGCAAAGGAATACGGGAGAGGGCAGGTGAGCAGTTCTTC
CASSKGIRERAGEQFF
>.|TRBJ2-7|.|TRBV27
TGTGCCAGCAGGGGATCGCTCTACGAGCAGTACTTC
CASRGSLYEQYF
>.|TRBJ1-2|.|TRBV12-5
TGTGCTAGTGGTTTCCAACCTAACAGGGACTATGGCTACACCTTC
CASGFQPNRDYGYTF
>.|TRBJ2-7|.|TRBV19
TGTGCCAGTAGTATAGATCTCGCTTCAACTTACTACGAGCAGTACTTC
CASSIDLASTYYEQYF
>.|TRBJ1-1|.|TRBV19
TGTGCCAGTAGTAGCCCACAGGGACCCTCTGTTAACACTGAAGCTTTCTTT
CASSSPQGPSVNTEAFF
>.|TRBJ2-1|.|TRBV29-1
TGCAGCGTTGCGGAGGGGTACAATGAGCAGTTCTTC
CSVAEGYNEQFF
>.|TRBJ1-1|.|TRBV30
TGTGCCTGGAGTCGGGACACTGAAGCTTTCTTT
CAWSRDTEAFF
>.|TRBJ2-1|.|TRBV27
TGTGCCAGCAGTTTCTCCACACCCCTCAGCATGGTCAATGAGCAGTTCTTC
CASSFSTPLSMVNEQFF
>.|TRBJ2-7|few|TRBV6-1
TGTGCCAGCAAGGATAGGACTTCCTACGAGCAGTACTTC
CASKDRTSYEQYF
>TRBD1|TRBJ2-5|.|TRBV5-4
TGTGCCAGCAGCGCGTACGTCAAAGGACAGGGAGAGACCCAGTACTTC
CASSAYVKGQGETQYF
>.|TRBJ1-1|.|TRBV11-2
TGTGCCAGCAGCTTAGGGCAGGGAGAGAACACTGAAGCTTTCTTT
CASSLGQGENTEAFF
>TRBD1|TRBJ2-1|few|TRBV6-5
TGTGCCAGCAACCCCGGGACAGGGGAATACAATGAGCAGTTCTTC
CASNPGTGEYNEQFF
>.|TRBJ2-2|.|TRBV7-2
TGTGCCAGCAGCTTAGCGGGAGGGAACACCGGGGAGCTGTTTTTT
CASSLAGGNTGELFF
>.|TRBJ2-3|.|TRBV5-6
TGTGCCAGCAGCTGGATCAGCGCGAGCACAGATACGCAGTATTTT
CASSWISASTDTQYF
>.|TRBJ1-1|.|TRBV30
TGTGCCAGTGGTTTACCTAACACTGAAGCTTTCTTT
CASGLPNTEAFF
>.|TRBJ2-7|.|TRBV28
TGTGCCAGCAGTTTAGCGCGTCTGACATACGAGCAGTACTTC
CASSLARLTYEQYF
>.|TRBJ1-1|.|TRBV18
TGTGCCAGCTCACCAGAAATGGGAGACACTGAAGCTTTCTTT
CASSPEMGDTEAFF
>.|TRBJ2-3|once|TRBV5-8
TGTGCCAGCAGCTTGGCTGGACAGTCCACAGATACGCAGTATTTT
CASSLAGQSTDTQYF
>.|TRBJ2-1|.|TRBV7-9
TGTGCCAGCAGCTTAGATAGTGGGCGATCCTACAATGAGCAGTTCTTC
CASSLDSGRSYNEQFF
>.|TRBJ2-1|.|TRBV27
TGTGCCAGCAGTTTAAGGGCAGGGACCTACAATGAGCAGTTCTTC
CASSLRAGTYNEQFF
>.|TRBJ2-7|few|TRBV11-2
TGTGCCAGCAGCTTAGGAGGACAGTACGAGCAGTACTTC
CASSLGGQYEQYF
>.|TRBJ1-2|.|TRBV25-1
TGTGCCAGCAGTGACTATAGGACGGGATCTGCCTCTATGGGAGGCACCTTC
CASSDYRTGSASMGGTF
>TRBD1|TRBJ1-2|.|TRBV5-6
TGTGCCAGCAGCCAGACAGGGACCAAAGGCTACACCTTC
CASSQTGTKGYTF
>TRBD1|TRBJ1-1|once|TRBV19
TGTGCCAGTAGGGGGACAGCGGATACTAGGTACACTGAAGCTTTCTTT
CASRGTADTRYTEAFF
>TRBD2|TRBJ2-7|.|TRBV10-3
TGTGCCATCAGGGCGACTAGCGGGAGTCAGGACGAGCAGTACTTC
CAIRATSGSQDEQYF
>.|TRBJ2-7|few|TRBV5-1
TGCGCCAGCAGCCCGCAGGGATACGAGCAGTACTTC
CASSPQGYEQYF
>TRBD2|TRBJ2-1|.|TRBV7-2
TGTGCCAGCAGCTTAGTCGCTAGCGGATACAATGAGCAGTTCTTC
CASSLVASGYNEQFF
>TRBD2|TRBJ2-3|.|TRBV2
TGTGCCAGCAGCATAACTAGCGGGAGAAGGTCAGATACGCAGTATTTT
CASSITSGRRSDTQYF
>TRBD1|TRBJ1-5|.|TRBV6-5
TGTGCCAGCGCCGGACAGGGATGGCATTTT
CASAGQGWHF